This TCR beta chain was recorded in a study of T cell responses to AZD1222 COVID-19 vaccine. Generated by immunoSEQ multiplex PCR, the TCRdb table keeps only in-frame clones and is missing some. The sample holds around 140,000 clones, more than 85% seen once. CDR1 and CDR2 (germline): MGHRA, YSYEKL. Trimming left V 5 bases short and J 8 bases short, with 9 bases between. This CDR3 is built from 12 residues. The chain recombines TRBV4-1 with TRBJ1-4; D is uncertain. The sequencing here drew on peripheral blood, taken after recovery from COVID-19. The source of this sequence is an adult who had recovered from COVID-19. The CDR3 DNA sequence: TGCGCCAGCAGCAGGGATGGGGAAAAACTGTTTTTT. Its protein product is CASSRDGEKLFF.